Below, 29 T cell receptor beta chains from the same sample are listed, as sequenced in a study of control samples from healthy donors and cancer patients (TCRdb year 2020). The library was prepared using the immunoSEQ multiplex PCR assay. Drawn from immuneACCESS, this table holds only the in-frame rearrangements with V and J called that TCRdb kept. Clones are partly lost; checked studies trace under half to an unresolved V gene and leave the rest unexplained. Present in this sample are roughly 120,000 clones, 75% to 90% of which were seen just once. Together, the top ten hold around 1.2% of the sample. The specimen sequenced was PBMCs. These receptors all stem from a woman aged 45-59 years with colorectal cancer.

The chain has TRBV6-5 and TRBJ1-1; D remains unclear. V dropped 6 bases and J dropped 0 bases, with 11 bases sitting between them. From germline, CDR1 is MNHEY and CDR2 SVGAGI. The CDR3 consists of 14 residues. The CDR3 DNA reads TGTGCCAGCAGCCCCTCTGGGTTGAACACTGAAGCTTTCTTT. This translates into CASSPSGLNTEAFF.

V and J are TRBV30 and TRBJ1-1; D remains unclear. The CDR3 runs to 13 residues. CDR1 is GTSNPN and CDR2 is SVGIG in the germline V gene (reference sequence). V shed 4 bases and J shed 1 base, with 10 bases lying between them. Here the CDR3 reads CAWTGQWNTEAFF. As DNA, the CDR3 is TGTGCCTGGACTGGGCAGTGGAACACTGAAGCTTTCTTT.

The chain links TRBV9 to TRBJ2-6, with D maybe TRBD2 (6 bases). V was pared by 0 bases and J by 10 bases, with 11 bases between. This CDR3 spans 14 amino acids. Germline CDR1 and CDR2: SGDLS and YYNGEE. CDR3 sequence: CASSVARAGNVLTF. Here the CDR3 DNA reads TGTGCCAGCAGCGTAGCGAGGGCGGGAAACGTCCTGACTTTC.

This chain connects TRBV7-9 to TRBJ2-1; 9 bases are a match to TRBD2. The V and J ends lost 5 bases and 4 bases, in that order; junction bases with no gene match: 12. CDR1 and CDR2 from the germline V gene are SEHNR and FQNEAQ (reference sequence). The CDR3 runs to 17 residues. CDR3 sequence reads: CASSVSGSGSGYNEQFF. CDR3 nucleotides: TGTGCCAGCAGCGTTAGCGGGAGTGGGTCTGGTTACAATGAGCAGTTCTTC.

This CDR3 is CASSPGSWYGYTF. The CDR3 coding sequence is TGTGCCAGCAGCCCAGGGTCTTGGTATGGCTACACCTTC. The chain combines TRBV12-3 or TRBV12-4 with TRBJ1-2; D possibly corresponds to TRBD1 (5 bases). The CDR3 runs to 13 residues. The V end lost 6 bases, the J end lost 5 bases, and 13 bases lay between the germline ends.

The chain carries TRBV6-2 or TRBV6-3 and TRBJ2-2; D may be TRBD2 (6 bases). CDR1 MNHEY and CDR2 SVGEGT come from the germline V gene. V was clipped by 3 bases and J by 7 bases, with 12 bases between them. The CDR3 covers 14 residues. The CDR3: CASSYWGEDGELFF. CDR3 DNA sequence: TGTGCCAGCAGTTATTGGGGGGAGGACGGGGAGCTGTTTTTT.

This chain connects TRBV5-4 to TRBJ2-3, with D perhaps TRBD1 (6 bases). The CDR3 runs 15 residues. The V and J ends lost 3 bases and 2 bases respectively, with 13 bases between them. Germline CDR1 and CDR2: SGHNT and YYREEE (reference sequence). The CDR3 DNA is TGTGCCAGCAGCTCCCCCAGGGGTAACACAGATACGCAGTATTTT. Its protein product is CASSSPRGNTDTQYF. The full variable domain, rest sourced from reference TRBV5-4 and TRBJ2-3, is ETGVTQSPTHLIKTRGQQVTLRCSSQSGHNTVSWYQQALGQGPQFIFQYYREEENGRGNFPPRFSGLQFPNYSSELNVNALELDDSALYLCASSSPRGNTDTQYFGPGTRLTVL.

The CDR3 bases are TGTGCCAGCAGCTTAGGTCAGGGAACGCAAGAGACCCAGTACTTC. This codes for CASSLGQGTQETQYF. The chain couples TRBV7-7 to TRBJ2-5; D may be TRBD1 (5 bases). Germline V gene lookup returns CDR1 SSHAT and CDR2 FNYEAQ (reference sequence). V was cut by 1 base and J by 2 bases, with 11 bases left in between. The CDR3 extends over 15 amino acids.

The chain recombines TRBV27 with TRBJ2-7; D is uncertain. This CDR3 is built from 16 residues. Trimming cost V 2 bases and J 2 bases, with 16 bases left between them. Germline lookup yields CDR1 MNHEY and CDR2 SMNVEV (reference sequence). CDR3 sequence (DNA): TGTGCCAGCAGTTTAAAGTTGGGATTATACCCCTACGAGCAGTACTTC. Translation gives CASSLKLGLYPYEQYF.

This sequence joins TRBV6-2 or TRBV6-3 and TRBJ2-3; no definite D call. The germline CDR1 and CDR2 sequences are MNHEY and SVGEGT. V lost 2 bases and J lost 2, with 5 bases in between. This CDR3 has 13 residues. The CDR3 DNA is TGTGCCAGCAGTTACCTCCTCACAGATACGCAGTATTTT. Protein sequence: CASSYLLTDTQYF.

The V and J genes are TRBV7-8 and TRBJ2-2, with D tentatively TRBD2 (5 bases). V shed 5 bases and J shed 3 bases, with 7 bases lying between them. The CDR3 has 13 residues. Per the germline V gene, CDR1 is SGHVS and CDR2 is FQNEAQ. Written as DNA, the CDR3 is TGTGCCAGCAGCCGGGATTACACCGGGGAGCTGTTTTTT. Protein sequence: CASSRDYTGELFF.

The CDR3 DNA is TGTGCCAGCACTACAGGGGCGAACTCTGGAAACACCATATATTTT. The encoded protein is CASTTGANSGNTIYF. The rearrangement links TRBV19 to TRBJ1-3; 7 nucleotides match TRBD1. The CDR3 covers 15 residues. In germline, CDR1 is LNHDA, CDR2 SQIVND (reference sequence). The V segment lost 9 bases and the J segment 0 bases; nucleotides outside the gene matches: 8.

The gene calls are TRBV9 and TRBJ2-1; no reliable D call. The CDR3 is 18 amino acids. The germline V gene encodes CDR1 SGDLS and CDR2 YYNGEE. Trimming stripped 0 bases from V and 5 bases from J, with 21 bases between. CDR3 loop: CASSVGRLAAPFDNEQFF. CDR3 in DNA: TGTGCCAGCAGCGTAGGACGTCTCGCGGCCCCTTTTGACAATGAGCAGTTCTTC.

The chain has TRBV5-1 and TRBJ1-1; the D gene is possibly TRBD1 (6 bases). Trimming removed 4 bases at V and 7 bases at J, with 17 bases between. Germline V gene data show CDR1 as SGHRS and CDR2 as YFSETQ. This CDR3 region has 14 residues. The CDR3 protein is CASSRVAGANEAFF. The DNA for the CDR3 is TGCGCCAGCAGCCGCGTCGCGGGGGCTAATGAAGCTTTCTTT.

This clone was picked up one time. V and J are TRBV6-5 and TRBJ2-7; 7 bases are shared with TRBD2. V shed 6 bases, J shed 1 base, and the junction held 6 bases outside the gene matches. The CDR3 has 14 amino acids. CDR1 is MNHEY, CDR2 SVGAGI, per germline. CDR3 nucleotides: TGTGCCAGCAGCCGGGGGGACTTATCCTACGAGCAGTACTTC. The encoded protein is CASSRGDLSYEQYF.

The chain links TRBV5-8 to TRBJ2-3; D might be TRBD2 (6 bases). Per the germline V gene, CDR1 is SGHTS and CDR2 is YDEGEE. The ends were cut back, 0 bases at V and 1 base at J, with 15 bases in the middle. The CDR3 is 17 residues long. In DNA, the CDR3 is TGTGCCAGCAGCTTGGTGCGGAGGGTGGACGGCACAGATACGCAGTATTTT. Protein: CASSLVRRVDGTDTQYF.

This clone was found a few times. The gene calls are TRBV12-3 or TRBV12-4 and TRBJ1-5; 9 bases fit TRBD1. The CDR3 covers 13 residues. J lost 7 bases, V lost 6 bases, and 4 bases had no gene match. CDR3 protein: CASSWDRDQPQHF. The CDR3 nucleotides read TGTGCCAGCAGCTGGGACAGGGACCAGCCCCAGCATTTT.

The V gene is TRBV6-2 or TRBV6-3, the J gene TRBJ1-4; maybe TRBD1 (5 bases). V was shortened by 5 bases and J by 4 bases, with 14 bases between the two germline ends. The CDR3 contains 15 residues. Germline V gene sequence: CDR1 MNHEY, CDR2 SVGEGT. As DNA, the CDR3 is TGTGCCAGCAGTCCACAACAGGCGTTTAATGAAAAACTGTTTTTT. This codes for CASSPQQAFNEKLFF.

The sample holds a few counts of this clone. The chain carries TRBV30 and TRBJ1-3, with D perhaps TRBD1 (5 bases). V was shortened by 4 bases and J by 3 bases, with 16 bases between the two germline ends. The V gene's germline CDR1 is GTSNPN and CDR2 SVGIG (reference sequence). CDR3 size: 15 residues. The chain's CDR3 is CAWNRQGVNGNTIYF. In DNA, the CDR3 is TGTGCCTGGAACCGTCAGGGCGTGAATGGAAACACCATATATTTT.

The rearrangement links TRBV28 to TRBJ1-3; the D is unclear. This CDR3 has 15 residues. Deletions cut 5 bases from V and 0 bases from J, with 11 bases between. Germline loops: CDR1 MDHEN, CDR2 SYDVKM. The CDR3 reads CASSPHGISGNTIYF. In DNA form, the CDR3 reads TGTGCCAGCAGTCCCCACGGAATCTCTGGAAACACCATATATTTT.

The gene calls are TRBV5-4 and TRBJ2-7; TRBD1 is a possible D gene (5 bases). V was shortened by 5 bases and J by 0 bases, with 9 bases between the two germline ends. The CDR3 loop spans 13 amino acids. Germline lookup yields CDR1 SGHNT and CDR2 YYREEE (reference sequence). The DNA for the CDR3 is TGTGCCAGCAGTATTGACAGCTCCTACGAGCAGTACTTC. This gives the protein CASSIDSSYEQYF.

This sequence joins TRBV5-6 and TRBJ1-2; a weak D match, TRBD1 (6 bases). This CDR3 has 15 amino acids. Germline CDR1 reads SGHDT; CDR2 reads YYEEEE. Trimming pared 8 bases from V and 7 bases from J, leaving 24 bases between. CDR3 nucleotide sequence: TGTGCCAGTGGGGACACGATAACCGATCTCGGTGGCTACACCTTC. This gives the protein CASGDTITDLGGYTF.

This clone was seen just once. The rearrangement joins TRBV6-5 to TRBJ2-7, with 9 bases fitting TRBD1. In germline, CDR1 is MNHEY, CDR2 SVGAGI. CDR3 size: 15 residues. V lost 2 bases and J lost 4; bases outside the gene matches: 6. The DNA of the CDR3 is TGTGCCAGCAGTTACGATGGGACAGGGATTTACGAGCAGTACTTC. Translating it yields CASSYDGTGIYEQYF.

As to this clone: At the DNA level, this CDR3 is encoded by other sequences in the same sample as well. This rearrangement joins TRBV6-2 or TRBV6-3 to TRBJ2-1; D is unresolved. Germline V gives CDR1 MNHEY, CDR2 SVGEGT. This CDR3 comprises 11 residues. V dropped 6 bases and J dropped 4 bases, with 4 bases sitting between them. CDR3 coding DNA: TGTGCCAGCAGCCGGTACAATGAGCAGTTCTTC. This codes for CASSRYNEQFF.

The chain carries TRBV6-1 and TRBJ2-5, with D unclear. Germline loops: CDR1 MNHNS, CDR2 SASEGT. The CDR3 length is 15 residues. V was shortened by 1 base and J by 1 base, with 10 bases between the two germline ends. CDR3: CASSEVGVGQETQYF. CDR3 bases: TGTGCCAGCAGTGAAGTAGGAGTCGGCCAAGAGACCCAGTACTTC.

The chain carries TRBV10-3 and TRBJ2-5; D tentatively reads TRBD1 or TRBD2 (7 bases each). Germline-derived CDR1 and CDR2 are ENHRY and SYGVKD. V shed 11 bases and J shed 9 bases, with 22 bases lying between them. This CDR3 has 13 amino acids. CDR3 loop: CAVEQGRGRPQYF. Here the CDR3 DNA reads TGTGCCGTGGAACAGGGGAGGGGAAGACCCCAGTACTTC.

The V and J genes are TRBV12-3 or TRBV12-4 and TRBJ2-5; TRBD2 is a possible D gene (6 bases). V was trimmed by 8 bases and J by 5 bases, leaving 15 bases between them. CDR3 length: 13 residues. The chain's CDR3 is CASSPARGETQYF. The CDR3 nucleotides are TGTGCCAGCTCACCCGCCCGGGGGGAGACCCAGTACTTC.

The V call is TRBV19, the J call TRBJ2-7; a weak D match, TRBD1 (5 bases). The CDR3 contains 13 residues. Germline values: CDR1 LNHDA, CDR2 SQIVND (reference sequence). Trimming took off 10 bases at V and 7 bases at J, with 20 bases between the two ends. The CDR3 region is CATFDRALREQYF. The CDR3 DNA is TGTGCCACCTTCGACAGAGCCCTACGAGAGCAGTACTTC.

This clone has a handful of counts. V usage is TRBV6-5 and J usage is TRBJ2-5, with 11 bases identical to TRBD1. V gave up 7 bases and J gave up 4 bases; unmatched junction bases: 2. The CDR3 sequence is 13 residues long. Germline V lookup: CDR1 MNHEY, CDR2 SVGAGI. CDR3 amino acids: CASMGTGGETQYF. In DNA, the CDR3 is TGTGCCAGCATGGGGACAGGGGGAGAGACCCAGTACTTC.